The clone carrying this T cell receptor beta chain has only one observation. The data were taken from a study of OX40 agonist ivuxolimab in advanced cancers. Germline V gives CDR1 MGHDK, CDR2 SYGVNS. With V trimmed by 2 bases and J by 4 bases, 4 bases remained unmatched. The CDR3 length is 15 residues. Sequencing was performed with immunoSEQ multiplex PCR; in TCRdb, only in-frame clones are kept and a portion is missing. The sample has about 40,000 clones, approximately 79% seen once; the top ten hold under 9%. The receptor comes from an adult with an advanced solid tumor such as melanoma, head and neck, liver or kidney cancer. The material was CD4+ or CD8+ T cells sorted from blood, obtained in a trial of the OX40 agonist ivuxolimab. V gene TRBV25-1 combines with J gene TRBJ1-1, with TRBD1 identical over 10 bases. The CDR3: CASSERGQGVTEAFF. The CDR3, as DNA: TGTGCCAGCAGTGAAAGAGGACAGGGGGTCACTGAAGCTTTCTTT.